The sequence of this T cell receptor (beta chain) was determined in a study of T cell changes during pregnancy in multiple sclerosis. Sequenced by immunoSEQ multiplex PCR; TCRdb stores in-frame clones only, minus some. This table holds roughly 52,000 clones, approximately 94% found once. CDR3 length: 16 amino acids. Germline lookup yields CDR1 SGHTA and CDR2 FQGTGA. With 5 bases removed from V and 0 bases from J, the gap between germline ends came to 13 bases. The receptor's source is a female donor with multiple sclerosis, enrolled in a pregnancy study. The gene calls are TRBV7-3 and TRBJ2-2; no firm D call. The material sequenced was CD8+ T cells from peripheral blood mononuclear cells, taken before pregnancy. CDR3 bases: TGTGCCAGCAGCCCGACGGCGGAACCGAACACCGGGGAGCTGTTTTTT. Translated: CASSPTAEPNTGELFF.